The 29 T cell receptor beta chains below come from one sample, sequenced in a study of blood T cell repertoires in COVID-19. Some clones are missing from TCRdb's copy, which holds only in-frame ones; the method was immunoSEQ multiplex PCR. This sample has over 200,000 clones, with around 89% found just once. Sequences were obtained from PBMCs or T cells enriched from blood (not recorded which). The receptor source for this set is a middle-aged man who had recovered from COVID-19.

The chain recombines TRBV5-1 with TRBJ2-5, with D possibly being TRBD1 (7 bases). This CDR3 spans 16 amino acids. V dropped 4 bases and J dropped 4 bases, with 20 bases sitting between them. Germline V lookup: CDR1 SGHRS, CDR2 YFSETQ. The CDR3 nucleotides read TGCGCCAGCAGCCCCACGGCCTACAGGGGAGGAGAGACCCAGTACTTC. Its translation is CASSPTAYRGGETQYF. Combining the CDR3 with reference TRBV5-1 and TRBJ2-5 gives the whole variable domain KAGVTQTPRYLIKTRGQQVTLSCSPISGHRSVSWYQQTPGQGLQFLFEYFSETQRNKGNFPGRFSGRQFSNSRSEMNVSTLELGDSALYLCASSPTAYRGGETQYFGPGTRLLVL.

The chain couples TRBV18 to TRBJ2-7, with a tentative D call TRBD2 (6 bases). The ends were cut back, 2 bases at V and 2 bases at J, with 13 bases in the middle. The germline V gene encodes CDR1 KGHSH and CDR2 LQKENI. The CDR3 totals 15 residues. CDR3 loop: CASSPSSGTPYEQYF. The DNA of the CDR3 is TGTGCCAGCTCACCATCCTCCGGGACTCCCTACGAGCAGTACTTC.

This clone was seen once. The gene calls are TRBV3-1 (or the pseudogene TRBV3-2) and TRBJ2-7; maybe TRBD1 (6 bases). Trimming shortened V by 2 bases and J by 2 bases, and 13 bases separated the two germline ends. The CDR3 has 15 amino acids. Germline V gives CDR1 LGHDT, CDR2 YNNKEL (reference sequence). CDR3 nucleotide sequence: TGTGCCAGCAGCCAATCACTTGGGGGCCCCTACGAGCAGTACTTC. Translation gives CASSQSLGGPYEQYF.

This clone was observed a handful of times. J is TRBJ1-4 and V is TRBV7-6; 7 bases fit TRBD1. Per the germline V gene, CDR1 is SGHVS and CDR2 is FNYEAQ. CDR3 size: 17 residues. V shed 5 bases, J shed 6 bases, and the junction held 15 bases outside the gene matches. The CDR3 DNA follows: TGTGCCAGCAGCCATACTTACAGGGGAGGTAGAGATGAAAAACTGTTTTTT. Protein sequence: CASSHTYRGGRDEKLFF.

This clone was observed many times. The chain is built from TRBV15 and TRBJ1-2; D may be TRBD1 (5 bases). Germline assignment: CDR1 LNHNV and CDR2 YYDKDF (reference sequence). The V end was cut by 0 bases, the J end by 7 bases, with 18 bases between. This CDR3 is built from 16 residues. The chain's CDR3 is CATSRDWRGTPGGYTF. CDR3 nucleotides: TGTGCCACCAGCAGAGATTGGCGGGGGACCCCGGGTGGCTACACCTTC. Using reference TRBV15 and TRBJ1-2 for the parts outside the CDR3, the full variable domain is DAMVIQNPRYQVTQFGKPVTLSCSQTLNHNVMYWYQQKSSQAPKLLFHYYDKDFNNEADTPDNFQSRRPNTSFCFLDIRSPGLGDTAMYLCATSRDWRGTPGGYTFGSGTRLTVV.

The J gene is TRBJ1-5, the V gene TRBV18; TRBD1 aligns across 10 bases. This CDR3 region has 21 residues. Looked up from germline, CDR1 is KGHSH and CDR2 is LQKENI. V lost 3 bases, J lost 5 bases, and 22 bases stayed unmatched. The chain's CDR3 is CASSPQLLPGQGYIIDQPQHF. The CDR3 DNA reads as TGTGCCAGCTCACCCCAACTCTTACCGGGACAGGGGTATATTATCGATCAGCCCCAGCATTTT.

V gene TRBV10-2 combines with J gene TRBJ2-3; D possibly corresponds to TRBD2 (5 bases). This CDR3 is built from 11 residues. CDR1 is WSHSY and CDR2 is SAAADI in the germline V gene. Deletions cut 6 bases from V and 5 bases from J, with 6 bases between. DNA for the CDR3: TGCGCCAGCAGCCGGGGAGATACGCAGTATTTT. This encodes CASSRGDTQYF.

The chain recombines TRBV20-1 with TRBJ2-1; 11 nucleotides match TRBD2. The CDR3 has 19 residues. Germline values: CDR1 DFQATT, CDR2 SNEGSKA (reference sequence). After removal of 3 bases from V and 0 bases from J, the junction contained 13 bases not matched to a gene. The CDR3 nucleotides read TGCAGTGCTAGTAGTGGCCTAGCGGGGGGACTGAGCTCCTACAATGAGCAGTTCTTC. This translates into CSASSGLAGGLSSYNEQFF.

V usage is TRBV6-5 and J usage is TRBJ1-2; D is ambiguous. The germline V gene encodes CDR1 MNHEY and CDR2 SVGAGI. The CDR3 is 13 amino acids. Trimming took 6 bases from V and 7 from J, leaving 15 bases between them. CDR3 DNA sequence: TGTGCCAGCAGACCACGAGAAGTGTCTGGCTACACCTTC. It specifies CASRPREVSGYTF.

The chain combines TRBV9 with TRBJ2-5; 9 positions match TRBD2. The V gene end was trimmed by 3 bases and the J gene end by 1 base; junction bases not matched to a gene: 4. This CDR3 comprises 15 residues. Germline V gene data show CDR1 as SGDLS and CDR2 as YYNGEE. The chain's CDR3 is CASSAQLAGQETQYF. The CDR3 region has the DNA TGTGCCAGCAGCGCCCAACTAGCGGGCCAAGAGACCCAGTACTTC.

This chain joins TRBV5-3 and TRBJ2-4; the D is unclear. TRBV5-3 is filed as an ORF, its function uncertain. This CDR3 spans 16 amino acids. The V end lost 0 bases, the J end lost 1 base, and 11 bases lay between the germline ends. In DNA form, the CDR3 reads TGTGCCAGAAGCTTGGTGGCTAGTCCGGCCAAAAACATTCAGTACTTC. It encodes CARSLVASPAKNIQYF.

V is TRBV7-6 and J is TRBJ2-3, with TRBD2 matching over 13 bases. V was clipped by 5 bases and J by 5 bases; unmatched bases: 10. CDR3 length: 17 amino acids. Per germline, CDR1 SGHVS and CDR2 FNYEAQ. The DNA for the CDR3 is TGTGCCAGCAGCCCACGACTAGCGGGAGGCCGGGGAGATACGCAGTATTTT. Amino acid sequence: CASSPRLAGGRGDTQYF. Variable domain in full (rest from reference TRBV7-6 and TRBJ2-3): GAGVSQSPRYKVTKRGQDVALRCDPISGHVSLYWYRQALGQGPEFLTYFNYEAQQDKSGLPNDRFSAERPEGSISTLTIQRTEQRDSAMYRCASSPRLAGGRGDTQYFGPGTRLTVL.

V gene TRBV27 combines with J gene TRBJ2-7, with 10 bases fitting TRBD1. Germline V gene lookup returns CDR1 MNHEY and CDR2 SMNVEV (reference sequence). The CDR3 contains 14 residues. V lost 5 bases to trimming and J lost 4 bases; unmatched junction nucleotides: 5. The CDR3 sequence is CASSSRDRGYEQYF. CDR3 DNA: TGTGCCAGCAGTAGCCGGGACAGGGGTTACGAGCAGTACTTC.

The chain employs TRBV30 and TRBJ2-5, with TRBD2 as a possible D gene (6 bases). Germline V gene sequence: CDR1 GTSNPN, CDR2 SVGIG (reference sequence). The germline V and J ends were trimmed by 3 bases and 10 bases, with 18 bases remaining between them. This CDR3 is 13 amino acids long. The DNA for the CDR3 is TGTGCCTGGAGCCGAACTAGCTATGGGGACCAGTACTTC. Its protein product is CAWSRTSYGDQYF.

This clone has a single count. This chain connects TRBV5-1 to TRBJ2-4; TRBD2 matches 12 bases. Unmatched junction bases numbered 8, after V lost 4 bases and J lost 6 bases. The germline CDR1 and CDR2 sequences are SGHRS and YFSETQ. CDR3 size: 16 residues. CDR3 sequence (DNA): TGCGCCAGCAGCATGACTAGCGGGAGTAGGGGAAACATTCAGTACTTC. This encodes CASSMTSGSRGNIQYF.

This clone was observed a single time. The chain is built from TRBV24-1 and TRBJ2-2; 9 bases agree with TRBD2. This CDR3 region has 16 residues. The germline V gene encodes CDR1 KGHDR and CDR2 SFDVKD. The ends lost 3 bases at V and 4 bases at J; junction bases unmatched: 5. CDR3 bases: TGTGCCACCAGTGATGAGACTAGCGGACTCACCGGGGAGCTGTTTTTT. Translating it yields CATSDETSGLTGELFF.

The rearrangement joins TRBV9 to TRBJ2-5; perhaps TRBD1 as D (6 bases). Germline V lookup: CDR1 SGDLS, CDR2 YYNGEE. The CDR3 extends over 14 amino acids. Trimming left V 3 bases short and J 2 bases short, with 11 bases between. The CDR3 coding sequence is TGTGCCAGCAGCGCCCAGGGGAAACAAGAGACCCAGTACTTC. It encodes CASSAQGKQETQYF.

Here the CDR3 DNA reads TGTGCCAGCAGCCGGGACAGGGGGAATCAGCCCCAGCATTTT. It encodes CASSRDRGNQPQHF. The chain combines TRBV11-2 with TRBJ1-5; 11 nucleotides agree with TRBD1. Germline V gene lookup returns CDR1 SGHAT and CDR2 FQNNGV. Trimming at V came to 5 bases and at J to 4 bases, leaving 1 base not matched to a gene. The CDR3 sequence is 14 residues long. The full variable domain, completed using reference TRBV11-2 and TRBJ1-5, is EAGVAQSPRYKIIEKRQSVAFWCNPISGHATLYWYQQILGQGPKLLIQFQNNGVVDDSQLPKDRFSAERLKGVDSTLKIQPAKLEDSAVYLCASSRDRGNQPQHFGDGTRLSIL.

The V and J genes are TRBV5-1 and TRBJ2-4; 7 bases agree with TRBD1. The CDR3 loop spans 18 amino acids. Trimming at V came to 1 base and at J to 0 bases, leaving 10 bases not matched to a gene. CDR1 and CDR2 (germline): SGHRS, YFSETQ. The DNA for the CDR3 is TGCGCCAGCAGCTTGACGAGACAGGGCTTGATAGCCAAAAACATTCAGTACTTC. Its protein product is CASSLTRQGLIAKNIQYF.

CDR3 in amino acids: CAISPGGAANTEAFF. The CDR3 region has the DNA TGTGCCATCAGTCCAGGGGGCGCGGCTAACACTGAAGCTTTCTTT. The chain uses TRBV10-3 and TRBJ1-1; the match to TRBD1 covers 8 bases. J gave up 2 bases and V 5 bases, and 7 bases lay outside the gene matches. The CDR3 covers 15 residues. The germline V gene encodes CDR1 ENHRY and CDR2 SYGVKD.

This chain joins TRBV19 and TRBJ2-5; perhaps TRBD1 as D (5 bases). Per the germline V gene, CDR1 is LNHDA and CDR2 is SQIVND (reference sequence). V was trimmed by 5 bases and J by 5 bases, leaving 18 bases between them. The CDR3 is 15 residues long. CDR3 nucleotides: TGTGCCAGTAGTGAAGTAGGTCAGGGCTGGGAGACCCAGTACTTC. As protein: CASSEVGQGWETQYF. The full variable domain, with the rest looked up from reference TRBV19 and TRBJ2-5, is DGGITQSPKYLFRKEGQNVTLSCEQNLNHDAMYWYRQDPGQGLRLIYYSQIVNDFQKGDIAEGYSVSREKKESFPLTVTSAQKNPTAFYLCASSEVGQGWETQYFGPGTRLLVL.

The CDR3: CASSLASASGGVNEQFF. The CDR3 nucleotides are TGTGCCAGCAGCTTAGCGTCGGCTAGCGGGGGGGTCAATGAGCAGTTCTTC. The chain is built from TRBV7-6 and TRBJ2-1; 12 nucleotides agree with TRBD2. The V gene's germline CDR1 is SGHVS and CDR2 FNYEAQ. Trimming at V came to 0 bases and at J to 6 bases, leaving 6 bases not matched to a gene. The CDR3 contains 17 residues.

V usage is TRBV4-1 and J usage is TRBJ1-4; no reliable D call. The CDR3 contains 13 residues. Germline V gene sequence: CDR1 MGHRA, CDR2 YSYEKL. The ends were cut back, 1 base at V and 12 bases at J, with 12 bases in the middle. CDR3 loop: CASSQAINRELFF. In nucleotides, the CDR3 is TGCGCCAGCAGCCAAGCGATTAACCGGGAACTGTTTTTT.

The sample holds one count of this clone. The chain uses TRBV5-1 and TRBJ1-2, with 7 bases lining up with TRBD1. This CDR3 has 14 residues. Germline V gene sequence: CDR1 SGHRS, CDR2 YFSETQ. The J segment lost 3 bases and the V segment lost 4 bases, leaving 6 bases of the junction unmatched. As DNA, the CDR3 is TGCGCCAGCAGCATCGGACAGGACTACTATGGCTACACCTTC. This codes for CASSIGQDYYGYTF.

The DNA of the CDR3 is TGTGCCAGCAGCCCAAAGGGACAGGGGGCGAGGGCGGACAATGAGCAGTTCTTC. Its protein product is CASSPKGQGARADNEQFF. The rearrangement joins TRBV9 to TRBJ2-1; TRBD1 matches at 12 bases. Germline-derived CDR1 and CDR2 are SGDLS and YYNGEE. After removal of 4 bases from V and 5 bases from J, the junction contained 13 bases not matched to a gene. CDR3 size: 18 residues.

The chain uses TRBV29-1 and TRBJ2-7; D may be TRBD1 (7 bases). Trimming stripped 1 base from V and 1 base from J, with 17 bases between. Germline lookup yields CDR1 SQVTM and CDR2 ANQGSEA. The CDR3 consists of 16 residues. CDR3 coding DNA: TGCAGCGTTGAAGTCGGCAGGGGGGAACCTTCCTACGAGCAGTACTTC. Residues: CSVEVGRGEPSYEQYF.

This clone has a single count. The CDR3, as DNA: TGTGCCAGCAGCTTAGCAGGTGGTAGCAATCAGCCCCAGCATTTT. It specifies CASSLAGGSNQPQHF. This rearrangement joins TRBV11-2 to TRBJ1-5; D not certain. This CDR3 contains 15 residues. The germline V gene has CDR1 SGHAT and CDR2 FQNNGV. The V and J ends lost 1 base and 0 bases respectively, with 7 bases between them.

V and J are TRBV5-6 and TRBJ1-2; 8 bases match TRBD1. CDR1 and CDR2 from the germline V gene are SGHDT and YYEEEE. V lost 2 bases to trimming and J lost 2 bases; unmatched junction nucleotides: 2. This CDR3 comprises 14 residues. This CDR3 reads CASSFDRGNYGYTF. In DNA, the CDR3 is TGTGCCAGCAGCTTTGACAGGGGCAACTATGGCTACACCTTC.

This clone occurred a few times. The chain carries TRBV7-9 and TRBJ1-5; maybe TRBD1 (6 bases). V lost 5 bases and J lost 4, with 9 bases in between. The CDR3 runs to 13 residues. Per the germline V gene, CDR1 is SEHNR and CDR2 is FQNEAQ (reference sequence). The CDR3 protein is CASSITGNQPQHF. DNA of the CDR3: TGTGCCAGCAGCATAACAGGGAATCAGCCCCAGCATTTT.